This TCR beta chain was obtained from a study of blood T cell repertoires in COVID-19 (dated by TCRdb to the early 2020s). Concerning the study at large: The collaborator samples originated in the United States, Italy and Spain and spanned the acute and convalescent phases of COVID-19. The prospective study material was composed of cDNA or gDNA derived from T cells, B-cell-depleted T cells, or PBMCs. Where HLA class I and class II types were available, the types were taken from metadata supplied by the sample provider, not from assay-based typing. Sample metadata almost always included a de-identified subject ID, COVID-19 status, age in years and sex. Subjects who had been exposed to COVID-19, were actively infected with it, or had recovered from it provided the deeply sampled blood TCRbeta repertoires that made up the dataset. The samples were drawn from the first 160 participants of the ongoing ImmuneRACE study and from some 1,300 subjects provided by 6 global collaborators. The repertoires were made available in a free public database intended to serve as a resource for research on the immune response to SARS-CoV-2. Study-level results and caveats: The quantity of clinical and demographic metadata differed by source and by participant and was supplied without curation.

Collaborating institutions collected whole blood in K2EDTA tubes following their own protocols. For TCRbeta analysis, collaborators shipped samples as frozen whole blood, isolated PBMCs, or DNA extracted from either of those sample types. In the case of this clone: Its antigen target is currently unknown. One base away there is no much larger clone; base qualities are not given.

Including the terminal cysteine and phenylalanine, the CDR3 comprises 16 residues. CDR3 DNA is the only sequence kept; it has 48 bases, read in frame from the first base. Deletion took 4 bases off V and 4 bases off J, with a span of 20 bases between the germline ends. The germline V gene provides CDR1 SGHDT and CDR2 YYEEEE. TCRbeta CDR3 regions were amplified from genomic DNA by means of the immunoSEQ Assay, a bias-controlled multiplex PCR. The original methods were these. The number of nucleated cells in each sample was estimated from the amplification of reference gene primers within the assay. To quantify the absolute abundance of each unique TCRbeta CDR3 rearrangement, sequence reads were collapsed and filtered. Productive Simpson clonality was computed per sample as the square root of Simpson's diversity index over productive rearrangements. TCRdb took this table from immuneACCESS and kept in-frame rearrangements with V and J called. Such tables lack part of the clones; where checked against another copy, unresolved V genes explain under half of the gap, and the rest is unexplained. The V and J calls and clone size were taken over from that table, and D and trimming were inferred from the DNA. Across this sample there are some 290,000 clones, with about 76% seen only once. Less than 3% of the sample lies in the top ten.

The rearranged segments are TRBV5-6 and TRBJ1-2, with the identity of the D gene unclear. The sequenced sample was peripheral blood. The receptor was isolated from a woman aged 55-69 years with active or convalescent COVID-19. The CDR3 is CASSPLAPSHSYGYTF. In nucleotides, the sequence is TGTGCCAGCAGCCCTCTAGCCCCATCCCATAGCTATGGCTACACCTTC.